This is a list of T cell receptor beta chains from one sample in a study of T cell responses to AZD1222 COVID-19 vaccine. Using immunoSEQ multiplex PCR, the repertoire was profiled, and TCRdb retains in-frame clones only, with some absent. The data contain around 160,000 clones, around nine tenths of them seen just once; the ten biggest clones take up approximately 3%. Sequences were derived from peripheral blood, sampled on day 0 of MenACWY control vaccination. These receptors all come from an adult in good health. Both conserved end residues are part of each CDR3. Each record gives: V gene, clone size, D gene, J gene, CDR3 DNA, CDR3 protein. D genes are given only for firm matches. The size field is filled for only some rows; it gives once, few, many or a size class.

TRBV5-1	-	-	TRBJ2-7	TGCGCCAGCAGCTTCGGCGAGTTCTCCTCCTACGAGCAGTACTTC	CASSFGEFSSYEQYF
TRBV10-3	-	TRBD1	TRBJ1-5	TGTGCCATCAGCACAGGGGGCGGCAATCAGCCCCAGCATTTT	CAISTGGGNQPQHF
TRBV5-1	few	-	TRBJ1-1	TGCGCCAGCAGCTTACGGACACTGAACACTGAAGCTTTCTTT	CASSLRTLNTEAFF
TRBV6-5	-	TRBD1	TRBJ2-7	TGTGCCAGCAGGCCTCCGACAGGGACCTACGAGCAGTACTTC	CASRPPTGTYEQYF
TRBV7-9	once	-	TRBJ1-5	TGTGCCAGCAGCTTCTCAGAACTTCCCAATCAGCCCCAGCATTTT	CASSFSELPNQPQHF
TRBV6-5	-	-	TRBJ1-2	TGTGCCAGCAGGAATCTGGACTATGGCTACACCTTC	CASRNLDYGYTF
TRBV6-6	-	-	TRBJ1-2	TGTGCCAGCAGTTACTCGCGGGCTTCTAACTATGGCTACACCTTC	CASSYSRASNYGYTF
TRBV6-5	-	-	TRBJ1-1	TGTGCCAGCAGTCTTCAGGTGAACACTGAAGCTTTCTTT	CASSLQVNTEAFF
TRBV28	-	-	TRBJ1-1	TGTGCCAGCAGTTCCGAGGGACCTTATTTACCCAGGGGAGCTTTCTTT	CASSSEGPYLPRGAFF
TRBV24-1	-	-	TRBJ1-4	TGTGCCACCAGTGACACCGGGACGGGGAATGAAAAACTGTTTTTT	CATSDTGTGNEKLFF
TRBV19	once	-	TRBJ1-5	TGTGCCAGTAGTATAGAGCCGGCAGACAGTCAGCCCCAGCATTTT	CASSIEPADSQPQHF
TRBV29-1	-	TRBD1	TRBJ2-5	TGCAGCGTTCTGGACAGGGGGTTTGGAGAGACCCAGTACTTC	CSVLDRGFGETQYF
TRBV25-1	once	TRBD2	TRBJ2-2	TGTGCCAGCAGTGGCGGGCGAGCGGGAGAGCTGTTTTTT	CASSGGRAGELFF
TRBV5-1	-	-	TRBJ1-2	TGCGCCACACGCTGGGGGGGCAACGATGGCTACACCTTC	CATRWGGNDGYTF
TRBV2	-	-	TRBJ2-3	TGTGCCAGCGCGAGGGGGGATACGCAGTATTTT	CASARGDTQYF
TRBV7-3	-	TRBD1	TRBJ1-1	TGTGCCAGCAGCCCGACAGGGTCGGCCGAAGCTTTCTTT	CASSPTGSAEAFF
TRBV27	-	-	TRBJ1-5	TGTGCCAGCAGTTTATCCCCAGGACAGCCCCAGCATTTT	CASSLSPGQPQHF
TRBV12-3/TRBV12-4	-	-	TRBJ1-6	TGTGCCAGCAGTTTAGACCTAAATTCACCCCTCCACTTT	CASSLDLNSPLHF
TRBV19	once	-	TRBJ2-3	TGTGCCAGTAGTGGAGGGGTTCGACAGGCCAGCACAGATACGCAGTATTTT	CASSGGVRQASTDTQYF
TRBV19	once	-	TRBJ1-5	TGTGCCAGTAGTACCCCCGGAAGGGGCAATCAGCCCCAGCATTTT	CASSTPGRGNQPQHF
TRBV5-1	-	TRBD1	TRBJ2-5	TGCGCCAGCAGCTTGGCTGGACAGGGGGCAGGTGAGACCCAGTACTTC	CASSLAGQGAGETQYF
TRBV9	-	-	TRBJ1-3	TGTGCCAGCAGCGTATCAGACTCTGGAAACACCATATATTTT	CASSVSDSGNTIYF
TRBV6-6	-	TRBD2	TRBJ2-1	TGTGCCAGCAGCGCAAAGCTAGCGGGAGGTGGGAATGAGCAGTTCTTC	CASSAKLAGGGNEQFF
TRBV28	-	TRBD2	TRBJ2-1	TGTGCCAGCAGTTTAATACTAGCGGCGTGGGATGAGCAGTTCTTC	CASSLILAAWDEQFF
TRBV5-4	-	-	TRBJ1-1	TGTGCCAGCAGCCCCCAACAGCCGACTGAAGCTTTCTTT	CASSPQQPTEAFF
TRBV6-5	-	-	TRBJ1-5	TGTGCCAGCACCAAAACTCAAGGACGTCAGCCCCAGCATTTT	CASTKTQGRQPQHF
TRBV19	-	-	TRBJ2-7	TGTGCCAGTAGTCGCTTGCCGGGCACCAATTCCTACGAGCAGTACTTC	CASSRLPGTNSYEQYF
TRBV27	-	TRBD2	TRBJ2-1	TGTGCCAGCAGTTTATCCGGACTAGCGGGAGGGATAAGCTCCTACAATGAGCAGTTCTTC	CASSLSGLAGGISSYNEQFF
TRBV12-3/TRBV12-4	-	-	TRBJ1-6	TGTGCCAGCAGTTTAGGTGGACCCCTCCACTTT	CASSLGGPLHF
TRBV25-1	-	-	TRBJ2-7	TGTGCCAGCAGTCACACAGGGCTCGAGCAGTACTTC	CASSHTGLEQYF
TRBV7-9	-	TRBD2	TRBJ2-7	TGTGCCAGCAGCTTAAGTAGCGGGAGACCTTGGGAGCAGTACTTC	CASSLSSGRPWEQYF
TRBV19	-	-	TRBJ1-1	TGTGCCAGTAGTACCACCAGAGGCACTGAAGCTTTCTTT	CASSTTRGTEAFF
TRBV5-1	-	-	TRBJ1-1	TGCGCCAGCAGCCAGGACCTTTCTGGAGCTTTCTTT	CASSQDLSGAFF
TRBV28	-	TRBD2	TRBJ2-3	TGTGCCAGCACCGGGACTAGCGGGAGTTGGGCAGATACGCAGTATTTT	CASTGTSGSWADTQYF
TRBV30	-	TRBD1	TRBJ2-7	TGTGCCTGGAGTGAGACAGGGGTAACCTACGAGCAGTACTTC	CAWSETGVTYEQYF
TRBV30	-	-	TRBJ2-3	TGTGCCTGGAGTGCCCTTAGCTCCAGCACAGATACGCAGTATTTT	CAWSALSSSTDTQYF
TRBV19	-	-	TRBJ1-5	TGTGCCAGTAGTAGAGGGCTTAATCAGCCCCAGCATTTT	CASSRGLNQPQHF
TRBV15	few	-	TRBJ2-1	TGTGCCACCAGCAGAACCGACCCAGCGGCCAGCTACAATGAGCAGTTCTTC	CATSRTDPAASYNEQFF
TRBV9	-	TRBD1	TRBJ1-2	TGTGCCAGCAGCGCCTCAACAGGGGGCGATCGGGCGCAGGGCTATGGCTACACCTTC	CASSASTGGDRAQGYGYTF
TRBV11-2	-	-	TRBJ1-1	TGTGCCAGCAGCTTAGCAGGGTACACTGAAGCTTTCTTT	CASSLAGYTEAFF
TRBV11-3	-	-	TRBJ2-5	TGTGCCAGCAGCTTGTCGGGGGATGAGACCCAGTACTTC	CASSLSGDETQYF
TRBV9	-	TRBD2	TRBJ2-1	TGTGCCAGCAGCGGTGGCGGGGGGGCGTACAATGAGCAGTTCTTC	CASSGGGGAYNEQFF